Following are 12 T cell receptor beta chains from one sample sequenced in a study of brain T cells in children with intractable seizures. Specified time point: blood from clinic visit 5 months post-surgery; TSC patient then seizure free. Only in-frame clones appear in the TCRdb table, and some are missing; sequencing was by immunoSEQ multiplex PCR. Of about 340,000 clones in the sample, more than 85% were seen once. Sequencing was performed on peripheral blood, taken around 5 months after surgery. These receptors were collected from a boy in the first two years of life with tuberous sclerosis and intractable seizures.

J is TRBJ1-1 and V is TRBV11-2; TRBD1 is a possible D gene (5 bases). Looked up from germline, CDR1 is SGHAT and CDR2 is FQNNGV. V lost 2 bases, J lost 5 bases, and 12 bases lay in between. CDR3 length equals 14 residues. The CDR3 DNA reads TGTGCCAGCAGCTTAACCCAGGGTGGGACTGAAGCTTTCTTT. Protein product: CASSLTQGGTEAFF.

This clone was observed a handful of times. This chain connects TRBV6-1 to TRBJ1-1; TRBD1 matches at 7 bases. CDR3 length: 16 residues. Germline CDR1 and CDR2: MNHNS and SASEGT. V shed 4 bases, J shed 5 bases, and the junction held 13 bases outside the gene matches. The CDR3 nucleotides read TGTGCCAGCAGTGTGAACAGGGGAGGGGAAGGGACTGAAGCTTTCTTT. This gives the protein CASSVNRGGEGTEAFF.

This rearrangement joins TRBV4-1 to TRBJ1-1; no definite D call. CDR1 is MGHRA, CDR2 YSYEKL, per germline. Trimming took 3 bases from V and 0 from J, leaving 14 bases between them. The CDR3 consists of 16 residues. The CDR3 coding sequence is TGCGCCAGCAGCCATGACCGAGGACGTGTGAACACTGAAGCTTTCTTT. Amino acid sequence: CASSHDRGRVNTEAFF.

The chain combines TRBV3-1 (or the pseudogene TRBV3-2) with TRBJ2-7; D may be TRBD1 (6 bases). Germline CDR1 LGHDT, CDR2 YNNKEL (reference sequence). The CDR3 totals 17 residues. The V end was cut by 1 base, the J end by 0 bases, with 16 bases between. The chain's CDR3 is CASSQGLTGPVSYEQYF. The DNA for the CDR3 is TGTGCCAGCAGCCAAGGACTAACAGGGCCCGTCTCCTACGAGCAGTACTTC.

CDR3 DNA sequence: TGTGCCAGCAGACCATTTCCGGGACTAGCTCCCGGGGAGCTGTTTTTT. This translates into CASRPFPGLAPGELFF. This chain connects TRBV2 to TRBJ2-2; 9 bases agree with TRBD2. Germline V gives CDR1 SNHLY, CDR2 FYNNEI. The ends lost 6 bases at V and 6 bases at J; junction bases unmatched: 11. The CDR3 loop spans 16 amino acids.

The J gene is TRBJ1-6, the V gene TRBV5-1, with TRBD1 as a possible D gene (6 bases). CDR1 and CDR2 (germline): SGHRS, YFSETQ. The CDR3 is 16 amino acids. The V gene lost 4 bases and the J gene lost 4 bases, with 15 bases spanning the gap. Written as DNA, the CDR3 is TGCGCCAGCAGCAACGAGGGGGGTGCTTATAATTCACCCCTCCACTTT. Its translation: CASSNEGGAYNSPLHF.

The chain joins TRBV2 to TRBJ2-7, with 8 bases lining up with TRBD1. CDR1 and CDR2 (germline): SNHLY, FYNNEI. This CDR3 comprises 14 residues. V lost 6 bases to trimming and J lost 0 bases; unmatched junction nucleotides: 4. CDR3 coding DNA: TGTGCCAGCAGCCGACAGGGGCCCTCCTACGAGCAGTACTTC. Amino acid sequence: CASSRQGPSYEQYF.

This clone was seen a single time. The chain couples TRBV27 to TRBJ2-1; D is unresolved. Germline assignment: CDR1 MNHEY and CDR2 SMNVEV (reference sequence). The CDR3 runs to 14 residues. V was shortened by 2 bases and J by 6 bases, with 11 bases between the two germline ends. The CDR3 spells CASSLSYGSNEQFF. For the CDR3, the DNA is TGTGCCAGCAGTTTAAGCTATGGAAGCAATGAGCAGTTCTTC.

For the CDR3, the DNA is TGTGCCAGCAGCGTAGAGGCGGGAGGTCTTAACTATGGCTACACCTTC. Its protein product is CASSVEAGGLNYGYTF. The rearrangement links TRBV9 to TRBJ1-2; D is unresolved. The germline V gene encodes CDR1 SGDLS and CDR2 YYNGEE. V was cut by 0 bases and J by 1 base, with 13 bases left in between. The CDR3 has 16 amino acids.

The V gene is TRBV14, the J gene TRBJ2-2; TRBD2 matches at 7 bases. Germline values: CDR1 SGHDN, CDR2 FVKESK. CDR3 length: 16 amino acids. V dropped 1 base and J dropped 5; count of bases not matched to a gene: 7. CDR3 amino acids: CASSQVAGKGTGELFF. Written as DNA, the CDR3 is TGTGCCAGCAGCCAAGTAGCGGGCAAAGGGACCGGGGAGCTGTTTTTT.

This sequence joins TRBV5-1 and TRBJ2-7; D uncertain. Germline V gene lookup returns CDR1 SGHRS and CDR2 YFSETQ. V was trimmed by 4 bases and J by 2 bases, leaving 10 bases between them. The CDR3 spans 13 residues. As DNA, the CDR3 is TGCGCCAGCAGCCTCGACAAGACCTACGAGCAGTACTTC. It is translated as CASSLDKTYEQYF.

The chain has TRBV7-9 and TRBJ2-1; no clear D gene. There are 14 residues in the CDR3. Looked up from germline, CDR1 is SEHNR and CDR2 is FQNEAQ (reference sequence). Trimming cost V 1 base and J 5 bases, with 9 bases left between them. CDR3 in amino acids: CASSLVSVDNEQFF. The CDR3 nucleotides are TGTGCCAGCAGCTTAGTATCCGTAGACAATGAGCAGTTCTTC.